This T cell receptor beta chain was documented in a study of PD-L1 blockade in urothelial cancer. At the level of the study: Each patient had 0 to 3 earlier chemotherapy regimens.

A single count supports this clone. Only in-frame clones appear in the TCRdb table, and some are missing; sequencing was by immunoSEQ multiplex PCR. The sample has more than 70,000 clones; roughly 91% are singletons. Sample: PBMCs, taken around atezolizumab (anti-PD-L1) treatment. The origin of this receptor is a man in his 60s with urothelial cancer.

In DNA, the CDR3 is TGTGCCAGCAGTGTCGGGAACCCCTATGGCTACACCTTC. It encodes CASSVGNPYGYTF. The chain has TRBV6-1 and TRBJ1-2; D is uncertain. Trimming left V 4 bases short and J 4 bases short, with 10 bases between. Germline V gene sequence: CDR1 MNHNS, CDR2 SASEGT. This CDR3 is 13 amino acids long.